Each of the 8 T cell receptor beta chains below was sequenced from the same sample in a study of cytomegalovirus exposure and HLA in healthy donors. With 60 Vbeta and 13 Jbeta primers, the PCR was carried out. Only in-frame clones appear in the TCRdb table, and some are missing; sequencing was by immunoSEQ multiplex PCR. The table has roughly 180,000 clones, roughly 9.4% seen once. Specimen: PBMCs. Receptor source: a woman in her 30s in good health and CMV-seropositive.

This clone has just a few counts. The chain links TRBV6-1 to TRBJ1-5; a weak D match, TRBD1 (5 bases). The V end was cut by 0 bases, the J end by 3 bases, with 9 bases between. Germline CDR1 and CDR2: MNHNS and SASEGT. The CDR3 extends over 15 amino acids. The CDR3 loop reads CASSEAPTVNQPQHF. The CDR3 DNA is TGTGCCAGCAGTGAAGCACCGACAGTCAATCAGCCCCAGCATTTT.

The CDR3 DNA reads as TGTGCCACCCTCCCCCGGGAGGGAGAAAAACTGTTTTTT. It translates to CATLPREGEKLFF. The chain is built from TRBV15 and TRBJ1-4; D is unresolved. V was shortened by 8 bases and J by 8 bases, with 15 bases between the two germline ends. The CDR3 extends over 13 amino acids. Germline V gene sequence: CDR1 LNHNV, CDR2 YYDKDF (reference sequence).

This clone was recorded a few times. The V gene is TRBV5-4, the J gene TRBJ2-7; D not resolved. Deletions cut 4 bases from V and 1 base from J, with 12 bases between. The CDR3 spans 14 residues. Per germline, CDR1 SGHNT and CDR2 YYREEE (reference sequence). CDR3 in DNA: TGTGCCAGCAGCCCCGACCGAGGATCCTACGAGCAGTACTTC. Translating it yields CASSPDRGSYEQYF.

In its sample, this clone was seen a few times. This chain links TRBV19 with TRBJ2-1; 10 bases line up with TRBD2. CDR1 and CDR2 (germline): LNHDA, SQIVND (reference sequence). This CDR3 comprises 14 residues. Germline trimming cut 8 bases from V and 6 bases from J; bases unmatched to any gene: 7. CDR3 protein: CASDNSGRPNEQFF. DNA for the CDR3: TGTGCCAGTGATAATAGCGGGAGGCCCAATGAGCAGTTCTTC.

This clone showed up just a few times. The rearrangement joins TRBV7-8 to TRBJ1-2; TRBD1 agrees at 9 bases. This CDR3 is 14 amino acids long. V trimming: 5 bases; J trimming: 4 bases; junction bases outside the gene matches: 5. Looked up from germline, CDR1 is SGHVS and CDR2 is FQNEAQ. Here the CDR3 DNA reads TGTGCCAGCAGCCCCACAGGGGGCCCCTATGGCTACACCTTC. It encodes CASSPTGGPYGYTF.

A few counts support this clone. The rearrangement joins TRBV7-9 to TRBJ1-1, with D perhaps matching TRBD1 (5 bases). V lost 5 bases and J lost 1, with 14 bases in between. From germline, CDR1 is SEHNR and CDR2 FQNEAQ (reference sequence). This CDR3 has 15 amino acids. The chain's CDR3 is CASSPWGSRNTEAFF. The CDR3 DNA sequence: TGTGCCAGCAGCCCATGGGGCAGTAGGAACACTGAAGCTTTCTTT. The full variable domain, its missing parts supplied by reference TRBV7-9 and TRBJ1-1, is DTGVSQNPRHKITKRGQNVTFRCDPISEHNRLYWYRQTLGQGPEFLTYFQNEAQLEKSRLLSDRFSAERPKGSFSTLEIQRTEQGDSAMYLCASSPWGSRNTEAFFGQGTRLTVV.

The chain is built from TRBV27 and TRBJ2-5, with D perhaps TRBD2 (5 bases). The germline CDR1 and CDR2 sequences are MNHEY and SMNVEV (reference sequence). Trimming removed 9 bases at V and 5 bases at J, with 19 bases between. The CDR3 is 14 amino acids. CDR3 sequence reads: CASRASFLGETQYF. The CDR3 DNA reads as TGTGCCAGTCGTGCTAGCTTCCTGGGGGAGACCCAGTACTTC.

The gene calls are TRBV4-1 and TRBJ2-5; possible D gene TRBD1, 6 bases. The CDR3 is 17 residues long. The germline gives CDR1 MGHRA, CDR2 YSYEKL. The V gene lost 0 bases and the J gene lost 5 bases, with 19 bases spanning the gap. CDR3 coding DNA: TGCGCCAGCAGCCAAGATACGGACAGCTCGTATGGGGAGACCCAGTACTTC. This translates into CASSQDTDSSYGETQYF.